These 32 T cell receptor beta chains share one sample of origin, sequenced in a study of shared clonotypes between healthy human individuals. The table came from immunoSEQ multiplex PCR; TCRdb's copy has only in-frame clones and leaves some out. The table has approximately 2.5 million clones, around nine tenths seen once. Sequencing was done on a sample of naive CD4+ T cells sorted from blood. Subset reported: CD45RA+ positively selected. The receptors were gathered from a man aged 18 to 30 in good health.

Comment on this clone: Additional DNA sequences in this sample encode the identical CDR3. J is TRBJ2-3 and V is TRBV18, with a weak D call TRBD1 (5 bases). V lost 1 base and J lost 3, with 8 bases in between. The CDR3 is made up of 14 amino acids. The V gene's germline CDR1 is KGHSH and CDR2 LQKENI. CDR3 residues: CASSPLDSTDTQYF. CDR3 nucleotide sequence: TGTGCCAGCTCACCACTAGACAGTACAGATACGCAGTATTTT.

This rearrangement joins TRBV5-1 to TRBJ1-5; 7 positions match TRBD1. With 4 bases clipped from V and 1 base from J, the junction kept 11 bases outside the gene matches. The V gene's germline CDR1 is SGHRS and CDR2 YFSETQ. The CDR3 contains 17 residues. CDR3 region: CASSGGGGAGSNQPQHF. In nucleotides, the CDR3 is TGCGCCAGCAGCGGCGGAGGGGGCGCCGGGAGCAATCAGCCCCAGCATTTT.

The chain joins TRBV30 to TRBJ2-6, with D uncertain. With 1 base removed from V and 4 bases from J, the gap between germline ends came to 8 bases. Germline V gene lookup returns CDR1 GTSNPN and CDR2 SVGIG (reference sequence). This CDR3 region has 14 residues. The CDR3 DNA is TGTGCCTGGAGTGAATGGTCCGGGGCCAACGTCCTGACTTTC. Its translation: CAWSEWSGANVLTF. The variable domain in full, with the rest retrieved from reference TRBV30 and TRBJ2-6, is SQTIHQWPATLVQPVGSPLSLECTVEGTSNPNLYWYRQAAGRGLQLLFYSVGIGQISSEVPQNLSASRPQDRQFILSSKKLLLSDSGFYLCAWSEWSGANVLTFGAGSRLTVL.

The V gene is TRBV9, the J gene TRBJ2-2; TRBD2 aligns across 10 bases. CDR1 and CDR2 (germline): SGDLS, YYNGEE. V lost 4 bases to trimming and J lost 1 base; unmatched junction nucleotides: 7. This CDR3 spans 17 amino acids. In DNA form, the CDR3 reads TGTGCCAGCAGCATTACCCCTAGCGGGGGGAACACCGGGGAGCTGTTTTTT. Translation gives CASSITPSGGNTGELFF.

V and J are TRBV21-1 and TRBJ2-5; the table gives TRBD2 as D, unverified against the DNA. TRBV21-1 counts as a pseudogene. This CDR3 is built from 17 residues. The CDR3: CASPTPPSGREGETQYF. DNA of the CDR3: TGTGCCAGCCCCACGCCCCCTAGCGGGAGAGAGGGGGAGACCCAGTACTTC.

The genes are TRBV30 and TRBJ2-1; 11 nucleotides align to TRBD2. The trim removed 4 bases at V and 10 bases at J, leaving 6 bases unmatched. Looked up from germline, CDR1 is GTSNPN and CDR2 is SVGIG (reference sequence). This CDR3 is 13 amino acids long. This chain's CDR3 is CAWISGRAGEQFF. CDR3 in DNA: TGTGCCTGGATTAGCGGGAGGGCCGGAGAGCAGTTCTTC.

This chain joins TRBV9 and TRBJ2-6; 10 nucleotides agree with TRBD2. CDR1 and CDR2 from the germline V gene are SGDLS and YYNGEE. The CDR3 runs to 17 residues. V shed 0 bases and J 2 bases; nucleotides not matched to a gene: 2. The CDR3 nucleotides are TGTGCCAGCAGCGTAGAAAGCGGGAGGGCTGGGGCCAACGTCCTGACTTTC. Translating it yields CASSVESGRAGANVLTF.

The rearrangement links TRBV2 to TRBJ2-3, with 11 bases that match TRBD2. This CDR3 region has 16 residues. V lost 1 base and J lost 4; bases outside the gene matches: 4. Per germline, CDR1 SNHLY and CDR2 FYNNEI. The CDR3: CASSEVLAGGADTQYF. The CDR3 DNA reads as TGTGCCAGCAGTGAAGTTCTAGCGGGAGGAGCAGATACGCAGTATTTT.

This clone was observed once. The chain uses TRBV18 and TRBJ2-1; D unclear. The germline V and J ends were trimmed by 2 bases and 4 bases, with 6 bases remaining between them. The CDR3 consists of 13 residues. Per germline, CDR1 KGHSH and CDR2 LQKENI. CDR3 in amino acids: CASSPSDYNEQFF. CDR3 nucleotide sequence: TGTGCCAGCTCACCATCGGATTACAATGAGCAGTTCTTC.

V and J are TRBV11-2 and TRBJ2-5; 9 bases agree with TRBD2. Trimming removed 0 bases from V and 5 bases from J; junction bases left unmatched: 4. CDR3 length: 15 residues. From germline, CDR1 is SGHAT and CDR2 FQNNGV. CDR3 sequence (DNA): TGTGCCAGCAGCTTAGACGGGACTAGCTGGGAGACCCAGTACTTC. Its protein product is CASSLDGTSWETQYF.

Comment on this clone: The sample carries other DNA sequences with the same CDR3. The rearrangement joins TRBV6-5 to TRBJ1-2, with D perhaps matching TRBD1 (5 bases). The CDR3 is 14 amino acids. The germline V gene encodes CDR1 MNHEY and CDR2 SVGAGI. Trimming left V 0 bases short and J 4 bases short, with 9 bases between. Here the CDR3 reads CASSYSRGPYGYTF. In nucleotides, the CDR3 is TGTGCCAGCAGTTACTCGAGGGGCCCCTATGGCTACACCTTC.

The V gene is TRBV27, the J gene TRBJ1-6; D remains unclear. The CDR3 sequence is 14 residues long. Germline CDR1 reads MNHEY; CDR2 reads SMNVEV (reference sequence). The ends were cut back, 8 bases at V and 4 bases at J, with 12 bases in the middle. CDR3 DNA sequence: TGTGCCAGCCGGGCGGATCTTTATAATTCACCCCTCCACTTT. It yields the protein CASRADLYNSPLHF.

This clone has only one observation. V and J are TRBV7-2 and TRBJ2-3; D call uncertain. The CDR3 sequence is 12 residues long. V gave up 2 bases and J gave up 8 bases, with 8 bases separating them. CDR1 is SGHTA and CDR2 is FQGNSA in the germline V gene. The DNA of the CDR3 is TGTGCCAGCAGCTTATCTAGGATTACGCAGTATTTT. Its translation: CASSLSRITQYF.

This CDR3 reads CASSGGRGYEQYF. The CDR3 nucleotides are TGTGCCAGCAGCGGGGGACGGGGTTACGAGCAGTACTTC. This chain connects TRBV5-4 to TRBJ2-7; TRBD1 or TRBD2 may be the D gene (5 bases each). V dropped 4 bases and J dropped 4 bases, with 12 bases sitting between them. CDR1 and CDR2 (germline): SGHNT, YYREEE (reference sequence). There are 13 residues in the CDR3.

The CDR3 bases are TGTGCCAGCAGCGTCAGAGGGACAGGGGATTGGTCAGATACGCAGTATTTT. This translates into CASSVRGTGDWSDTQYF. The rearrangement joins TRBV9 to TRBJ2-3, with 10 bases matching TRBD1. Germline trimming cut 2 bases from V and 4 bases from J; bases unmatched to any gene: 10. Germline V CDR1 and CDR2: SGDLS, YYNGEE. The CDR3 is 17 residues long.

The chain is built from TRBV9 and TRBJ2-6; TRBD1 might be the D (5 bases). CDR3 length: 19 residues. V gave up 3 bases and J gave up 2 bases, with 21 bases separating them. The germline CDR1 and CDR2 sequences are SGDLS and YYNGEE. CDR3 bases: TGTGCCAGCAGCGACATAGGGGCCAGGGTGAACCCTGGGGCCAACGTCCTGACTTTC. This gives the protein CASSDIGARVNPGANVLTF.

The rearrangement joins TRBV5-1 to TRBJ1-2; 9 positions agree with TRBD1. Germline V gene data show CDR1 as SGHRS and CDR2 as YFSETQ. The CDR3 has 14 amino acids. J lost 4 bases, V lost 1 base, and 2 bases had no gene match. CDR3 coding DNA: TGCGCCAGCAGCTTGACAGGGGGCGTCTATGGCTACACCTTC. Translating gives CASSLTGGVYGYTF.

V is TRBV28 and J is TRBJ1-1; TRBD1 agrees at 11 bases. CDR1 and CDR2 from the germline V gene are MDHEN and SYDVKM. There are 15 residues in the CDR3. Germline trimming cut 6 bases from V and 1 base from J; bases unmatched to any gene: 4. The DNA for the CDR3 is TGTGCCAGCAGGGACAGGGGGCTCGGGAACACTGAAGCTTTCTTT. Amino acids: CASRDRGLGNTEAFF.

The rearrangement uses TRBV28 and TRBJ2-1, with 8 bases fitting TRBD2. Germline CDR1 reads MDHEN; CDR2 reads SYDVKM. Losses at the gene ends were 6 bases for V and 15 bases for J; bases not matched to a gene: 13. This CDR3 has 13 residues. The CDR3 coding sequence is TGTGCCAGCAGCCGAAGGCCGGACAGCGGGGGGTTCTTC. Its protein product is CASSRRPDSGGFF. Looking up the rest from reference TRBV28 and TRBJ2-1 gives the full variable domain: DVKVTQSSRYLVKRTGEKVFLECVQDMDHENMFWYRQDPGLGLRLIYFSYDVKMKEKGDIPEGYSVSREKKERFSLILESASTNQTSMYLCASSRRPDSGGFFGPGTRLTVL.

The genes are TRBV9 and TRBJ2-7, with 10 bases lining up with TRBD2. Germline V gene lookup returns CDR1 SGDLS and CDR2 YYNGEE. V was pared by 4 bases and J by 4 bases, with 8 bases of the junction left unmatched. The CDR3 contains 15 residues. The CDR3 DNA reads TGTGCCAGCAGCCTATTAGCGGGAGGAGTGTACGAGCAGTACTTC. This translates into CASSLLAGGVYEQYF.

This clone was found once. The chain links TRBV6-5 to TRBJ2-1; D gene ambiguous. V shed 4 bases and J shed 3 bases, with 16 bases lying between them. Germline values: CDR1 MNHEY, CDR2 SVGAGI. The CDR3 is made up of 16 amino acids. This CDR3 is CASSSVGRSHYNEQFF. The CDR3 nucleotides are TGTGCCAGCAGTTCCGTCGGGCGGTCTCACTACAATGAGCAGTTCTTC.

V usage is TRBV6-1 and J usage is TRBJ2-5; a possible D gene is TRBD1 (5 bases). CDR3 length equals 16 residues. Germline V CDR1 and CDR2: MNHNS, SASEGT. The V gene lost 3 bases and the J gene lost 4 bases, with 18 bases spanning the gap. This chain's CDR3 is CASSEGVGLGVETQYF. The DNA of the CDR3 is TGTGCCAGCAGTGAGGGCGTGGGGCTAGGGGTAGAGACCCAGTACTTC.

The chain employs TRBV5-4 and TRBJ2-7; 7 positions match TRBD2. The germline gives CDR1 SGHNT, CDR2 YYREEE (reference sequence). The CDR3 has 14 amino acids. V shed 4 bases and J 0 bases; nucleotides not matched to a gene: 4. The CDR3 coding sequence is TGTGCCAGCAGCACGAGCGGGAACTCCTACGAGCAGTACTTC. It is translated as CASSTSGNSYEQYF. The full variable domain, rest sourced from reference TRBV5-4 and TRBJ2-7, is ETGVTQSPTHLIKTRGQQVTLRCSSQSGHNTVSWYQQALGQGPQFIFQYYREEENGRGNFPPRFSGLQFPNYSSELNVNALELDDSALYLCASSTSGNSYEQYFGPGTRLTVT.

This sequence joins TRBV6-5 and TRBJ1-2, with D maybe TRBD1 (6 bases). V dropped 6 bases and J dropped 3 bases, with 11 bases sitting between them. The CDR3 loop spans 13 amino acids. CDR1 is MNHEY and CDR2 is SVGAGI in the germline V gene. The CDR3 is CASSNGQHYGYTF. In DNA form, the CDR3 reads TGTGCCAGCAGCAACGGACAGCACTATGGCTACACCTTC.

The chain carries TRBV4-3 and TRBJ1-6; 9 positions match TRBD1. Per the germline V gene, CDR1 is LGHNA and CDR2 is YSLEER. The CDR3 loop spans 15 amino acids. J gave up 11 bases and V 3 bases, and 8 bases lay outside the gene matches. The CDR3 DNA sequence: TGCGCCAGCAGCCAGGACAGGGGCTTTACGACACCCCTCCACTTT. Translated, it gives CASSQDRGFTTPLHF.

J is TRBJ2-5 and V is TRBV6-5; TRBD1 matches at 8 bases. J was trimmed by 4 bases and V by 6 bases; bases with no gene match: 10. The CDR3 is 15 amino acids. Germline V gives CDR1 MNHEY, CDR2 SVGAGI. This chain's CDR3 is CASRHNDRGRETQYF. CDR3 bases: TGTGCCAGCAGACATAACGACAGGGGCAGAGAGACCCAGTACTTC.

The chain uses TRBV30 and TRBJ1-1; no clear D. This CDR3 has 13 residues. The germline gives CDR1 GTSNPN, CDR2 SVGIG (reference sequence). V lost 4 bases and J lost 1, with 10 bases in between. In DNA, the CDR3 is TGTGCCTGGATAGCCGAGACGAACACTGAAGCTTTCTTT. This codes for CAWIAETNTEAFF. Combining the CDR3 with reference TRBV30 and TRBJ1-1 gives the whole variable domain SQTIHQWPATLVQPVGSPLSLECTVEGTSNPNLYWYRQAAGRGLQLLFYSVGIGQISSEVPQNLSASRPQDRQFILSSKKLLLSDSGFYLCAWIAETNTEAFFGQGTRLTVV.

The V gene is TRBV18, the J gene TRBJ2-3; 10 bases line up with TRBD2. The CDR3 runs to 16 residues. Germline CDR1 KGHSH, CDR2 LQKENI. V gave up 4 bases and J gave up 5 bases; unmatched junction bases: 9. CDR3 protein: CASSQLAGGVGDTQYF. CDR3 coding DNA: TGTGCCAGCTCACAATTAGCGGGAGGTGTAGGAGATACGCAGTATTTT.

The rearrangement joins TRBV27 to TRBJ2-1; maybe TRBD1 (7 bases). The CDR3 spans 16 residues. Germline values: CDR1 MNHEY, CDR2 SMNVEV (reference sequence). The germline V and J ends were trimmed by 3 bases and 4 bases, with 16 bases remaining between them. CDR3 in DNA: TGTGCCAGCAGTTTTGGGGGGAAGGGGGCTTACAATGAGCAGTTCTTC. Translating gives CASSFGGKGAYNEQFF.

The chain is built from TRBV28 and TRBJ1-5; tentative D call: TRBD1 (6 bases). Germline loops: CDR1 MDHEN, CDR2 SYDVKM. V lost 2 bases to trimming and J lost 2 bases, with 10 bases between them. The length of the CDR3 is 15 residues. The CDR3 reads CASSLGGHGNQPQHF. For the CDR3, the DNA is TGTGCCAGCAGTTTAGGGGGGCACGGCAATCAGCCCCAGCATTTT.

The chain couples TRBV28 to TRBJ2-7, with D uncertain. Germline assignment: CDR1 MDHEN and CDR2 SYDVKM. The CDR3 is 13 residues long. V dropped 5 bases and J dropped 2 bases, with 10 bases sitting between them. The CDR3 sequence: CASSPQNTYEQYF. Here the CDR3 DNA reads TGTGCCAGCAGTCCCCAGAACACCTACGAGCAGTACTTC.

The genes are TRBV6-5 and TRBJ2-7, with no clear D. V was clipped by 0 bases and J by 6 bases, with 3 bases between them. This CDR3 has 11 amino acids. In germline, CDR1 is MNHEY, CDR2 SVGAGI. DNA for the CDR3: TGTGCCAGCAGTTACTCGACCGAGCAGTACTTC. It translates to CASSYSTEQYF.